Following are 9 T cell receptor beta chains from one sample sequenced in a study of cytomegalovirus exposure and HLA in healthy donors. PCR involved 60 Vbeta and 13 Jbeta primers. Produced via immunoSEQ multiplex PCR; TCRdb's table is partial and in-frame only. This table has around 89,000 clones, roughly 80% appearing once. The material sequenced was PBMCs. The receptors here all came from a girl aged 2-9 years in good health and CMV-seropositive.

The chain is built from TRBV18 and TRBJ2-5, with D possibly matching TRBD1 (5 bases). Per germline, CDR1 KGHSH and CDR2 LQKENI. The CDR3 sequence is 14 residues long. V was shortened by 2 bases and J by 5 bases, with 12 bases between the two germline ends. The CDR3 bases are TGTGCCAGCTCACCAAGTCAGGGTACTGAGACCCAGTACTTC. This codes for CASSPSQGTETQYF.

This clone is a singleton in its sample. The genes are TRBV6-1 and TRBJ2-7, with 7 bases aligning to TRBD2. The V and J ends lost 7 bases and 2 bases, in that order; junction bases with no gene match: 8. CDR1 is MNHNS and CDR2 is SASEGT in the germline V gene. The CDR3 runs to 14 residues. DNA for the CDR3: TGTGCCAGCAATCCCGGGGGGACCCCCTACGAGCAGTACTTC. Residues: CASNPGGTPYEQYF.

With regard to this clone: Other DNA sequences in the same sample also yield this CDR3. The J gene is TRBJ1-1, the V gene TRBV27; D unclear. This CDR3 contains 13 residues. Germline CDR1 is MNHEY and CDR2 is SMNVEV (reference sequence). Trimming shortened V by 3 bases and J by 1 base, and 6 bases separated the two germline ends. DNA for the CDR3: TGTGCCAGCAGTTTGGGGAGGAACACTGAAGCTTTCTTT. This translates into CASSLGRNTEAFF.

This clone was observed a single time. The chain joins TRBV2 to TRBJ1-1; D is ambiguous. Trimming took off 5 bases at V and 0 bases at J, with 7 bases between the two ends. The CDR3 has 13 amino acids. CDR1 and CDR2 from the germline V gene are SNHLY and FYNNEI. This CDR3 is CASSRDLNTEAFF. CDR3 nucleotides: TGTGCCAGCAGTAGAGATTTGAACACTGAAGCTTTCTTT.

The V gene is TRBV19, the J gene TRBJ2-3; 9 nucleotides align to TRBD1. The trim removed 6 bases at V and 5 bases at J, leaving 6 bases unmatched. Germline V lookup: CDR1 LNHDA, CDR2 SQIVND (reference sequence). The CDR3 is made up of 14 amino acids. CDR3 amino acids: CASSPTGGKDTQYF. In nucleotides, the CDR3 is TGTGCCAGTAGCCCGACAGGGGGAAAAGATACGCAGTATTTT. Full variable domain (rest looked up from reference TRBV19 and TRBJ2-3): DGGITQSPKYLFRKEGQNVTLSCEQNLNHDAMYWYRQDPGQGLRLIYYSQIVNDFQKGDIAEGYSVSREKKESFPLTVTSAQKNPTAFYLCASSPTGGKDTQYFGPGTRLTVL.

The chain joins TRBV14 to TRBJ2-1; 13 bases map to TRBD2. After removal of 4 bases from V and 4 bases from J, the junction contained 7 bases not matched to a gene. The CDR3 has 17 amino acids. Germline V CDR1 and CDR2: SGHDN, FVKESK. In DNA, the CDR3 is TGTGCCAGCAGCCCTCTTGCGGGACTAGCGGGGTACAATGAGCAGTTCTTC. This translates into CASSPLAGLAGYNEQFF.

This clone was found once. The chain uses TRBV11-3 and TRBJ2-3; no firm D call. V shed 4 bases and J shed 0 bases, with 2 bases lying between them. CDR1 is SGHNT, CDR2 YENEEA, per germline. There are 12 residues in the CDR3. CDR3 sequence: CASSSSTDTQYF. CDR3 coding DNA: TGTGCCAGCAGCTCTAGCACAGATACGCAGTATTTT.

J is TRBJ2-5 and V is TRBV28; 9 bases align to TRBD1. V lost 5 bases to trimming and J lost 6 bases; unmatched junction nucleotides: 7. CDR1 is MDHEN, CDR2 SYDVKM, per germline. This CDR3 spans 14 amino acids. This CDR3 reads CASSTGTGRKTQYF. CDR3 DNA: TGTGCCAGCAGTACAGGGACAGGGAGGAAGACCCAGTACTTC. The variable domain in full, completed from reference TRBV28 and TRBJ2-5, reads DVKVTQSSRYLVKRTGEKVFLECVQDMDHENMFWYRQDPGLGLRLIYFSYDVKMKEKGDIPEGYSVSREKKERFSLILESASTNQTSMYLCASSTGTGRKTQYFGPGTRLLVL.

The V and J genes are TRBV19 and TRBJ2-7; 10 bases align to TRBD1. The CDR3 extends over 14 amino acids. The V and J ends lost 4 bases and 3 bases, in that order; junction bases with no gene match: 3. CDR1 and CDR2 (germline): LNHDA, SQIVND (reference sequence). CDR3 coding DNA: TGTGCCAGTAGTAGGGGGGACAGGGGCTACGAGCAGTACTTC. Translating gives CASSRGDRGYEQYF.